This T cell receptor beta chain was captured by sequencing in a study of cytotoxic CD8 clonotypes in ibrutinib-treated CLL. Findings and limits, study-wide: Clonality rose at ibrutinib response and fell back toward baseline at progression.

V lost 6 bases to trimming and J lost 9 bases; unmatched junction nucleotides: 10. CDR1 GTSNPN and CDR2 SVGIG come from the germline V gene (reference sequence). The CDR3 runs 14 residues. The data were produced by immunoSEQ multiplex PCR, yet TCRdb's version contains in-frame clones alone and is incomplete. This sample has about 250,000 clones, with 70% found just once. A word on this clone: Its antigen is currently unknown.

This TCR was recovered from a human donor with chronic lymphocytic leukemia. This rearrangement joins TRBV30 to TRBJ2-1; 11 bases map to TRBD2. Sample: PBMCs, taken after 24 months of ibrutinib treatment. CDR3 residues: CACRRLAGGGEQFF. The CDR3 nucleotides read TGTGCCTGTAGAAGGCTAGCGGGAGGAGGTGAGCAGTTCTTC.